This entry lists 21 T cell receptor beta chains sequenced from one sample in a study of Ad26.COV2.S vaccination and SARS-CoV-2 variants. Data came from immunoSEQ multiplex PCR; TCRdb stores just in-frame clones and leaves some out. The sample lists 350,000 to 500,000 clones, about nine tenths seen once, with roughly 4% in the top ten. The treatment is: around 19 received Ad26.COV2.S at low or high dose, single or two shots; 5 received placebo; per-sample allocation not given. Following the first vaccine or placebo injection, samples were taken on day 63. The specimen comprised peripheral blood, sampled in a trial of Ad26.COV2.S vaccine versus placebo. The receptors were sampled from a person between 18 and 60 years old who received the Ad26.COV2.S COVID-19 vaccine or a placebo.

The CDR3 sequence: CASSPSGRAVEQYF. For the CDR3, the DNA is TGTGCCAGCTCACCCAGCGGGAGGGCCGTGGAGCAGTACTTC. The chain carries TRBV18 and TRBJ2-7; 10 nucleotides align to TRBD2. Unmatched junction bases numbered 6, after V lost 3 bases and J lost 7 bases. The CDR3 length is 14 residues. Germline CDR1 is KGHSH and CDR2 is LQKENI.

V usage is TRBV5-1 and J usage is TRBJ2-2; 7 bases fit TRBD1. This CDR3 is 14 amino acids long. Germline V gene data show CDR1 as SGHRS and CDR2 as YFSETQ. V shed 4 bases and J 7 bases; nucleotides not matched to a gene: 7. The CDR3 loop is CASSMGQLSGELFF. The CDR3 nucleotides are TGCGCCAGCAGCATGGGACAGCTCAGCGGGGAGCTGTTTTTT. Complete variable domain (other parts from reference TRBV5-1 and TRBJ2-2): KAGVTQTPRYLIKTRGQQVTLSCSPISGHRSVSWYQQTPGQGLQFLFEYFSETQRNKGNFPGRFSGRQFSNSRSEMNVSTLELGDSALYLCASSMGQLSGELFFGEGSRLTVL.

The genes are TRBV6-2 or TRBV6-3 and TRBJ2-7, with D maybe TRBD2 (6 bases). Germline V gene data show CDR1 as MNHEY and CDR2 as SVGEGT. Trimming left V 0 bases short and J 3 bases short, with 15 bases between. This CDR3 has 16 amino acids. CDR3 in amino acids: CASSYSRGLPHYEQYF. The CDR3 nucleotides read TGTGCCAGCAGTTACTCGAGGGGACTGCCACACTACGAGCAGTACTTC.

The V and J genes are TRBV12-3 or TRBV12-4 and TRBJ2-5; no definite D call. This CDR3 is 13 amino acids long. V lost 4 bases and J 2 bases, leaving 8 bases between the germline ends. CDR3 protein: CASSSDLQETQYF. Here the CDR3 DNA reads TGTGCCAGCAGTTCTGACTTACAAGAGACCCAGTACTTC.

The chain combines TRBV7-8 with TRBJ2-3, with 13 bases that match TRBD2. V was clipped by 5 bases and J by 5 bases; unmatched bases: 10. This CDR3 has 17 residues. Germline values: CDR1 SGHVS, CDR2 FQNEAQ. The DNA of the CDR3 is TGTGCCAGCAGCGTCGACTCGGGACTAGCGGGAAGAGATACGCAGTATTTT. Residues: CASSVDSGLAGRDTQYF.

This chain connects TRBV14 to TRBJ2-4, with D unresolved. Looked up from germline, CDR1 is SGHDN and CDR2 is FVKESK. The CDR3 loop spans 17 amino acids. V was clipped by 3 bases and J by 5 bases, with 20 bases between them. The CDR3 loop reads CASSQRTGTHLENIQYF. CDR3 nucleotides: TGTGCCAGCAGCCAGAGGACCGGCACGCATTTGGAAAACATTCAGTACTTC.

V usage is TRBV7-6 and J usage is TRBJ2-3, with D unclear. CDR3 length: 14 amino acids. Germline V gives CDR1 SGHVS, CDR2 FNYEAQ. V lost 0 bases to trimming and J lost 3 bases, with 7 bases between them. CDR3 loop: CASSLAWGTDTQYF. The CDR3, as DNA: TGTGCCAGCAGCTTAGCGTGGGGAACAGATACGCAGTATTTT.

This sequence joins TRBV30 and TRBJ2-5; D possibly corresponds to TRBD2 (5 bases). Germline lookup yields CDR1 GTSNPN and CDR2 SVGIG (reference sequence). V gave up 2 bases and J gave up 6 bases, with 10 bases separating them. The CDR3 runs 12 residues. The CDR3 coding sequence is TGTGCCTGGAGTTCGGGGATGAAGACCCAGTACTTC. Residues: CAWSSGMKTQYF.

The V and J genes are TRBV28 and TRBJ2-1; 11 bases are a match to TRBD2. Looked up from germline, CDR1 is MDHEN and CDR2 is SYDVKM. The CDR3 runs 17 residues. V lost 3 bases and J lost 9; bases outside the gene matches: 13. In DNA, the CDR3 is TGTGCCAGCAGTTTCCCCCCGGTTACTAGCGGGAGCGTTGAGCAGTTCTTC. Protein product: CASSFPPVTSGSVEQFF.

V and J are TRBV7-2 and TRBJ1-6, with a tentative D call TRBD1 (5 bases). V was pared by 1 base and J by 7 bases, with 11 bases between. The germline CDR1 and CDR2 sequences are SGHTA and FQGNSA. The CDR3 has 15 residues. CDR3 DNA: TGTGCCAGCAGCTTAGTCGGGGGACTCAATTCACCCCTCCACTTT. As protein: CASSLVGGLNSPLHF. The entire variable domain, with the rest obtained from reference TRBV7-2 and TRBJ1-6, is as follows: GAGVSQSPSNKVTEKGKDVELRCDPISGHTALYWYRQSLGQGLEFLIYFQGNSAPDKSGLPSDRFSAERTGGSVSTLTIQRTQQEDSAVYLCASSLVGGLNSPLHFGNGTRLTVT.

The CDR3 here is CASSLSADYGYTF. CDR3 nucleotide sequence: TGTGCCAGCAGCTTAAGTGCGGACTATGGCTACACCTTC. The rearrangement joins TRBV7-2 to TRBJ1-2; no reliable D call. This CDR3 is built from 13 residues. The V end lost 2 bases, the J end lost 3 bases, and 7 bases lay between the germline ends. The germline gives CDR1 SGHTA, CDR2 FQGNSA.

This chain uses TRBV7-2 with TRBJ2-1; 16 bases are shared with TRBD2. The germline V gene has CDR1 SGHTA and CDR2 FQGNSA. V lost 5 bases, J lost 13 bases, and 5 bases stayed unmatched. The CDR3 totals 14 residues. The CDR3 nucleotides are TGTGCCAGCAGCGGGACTAGCGGGAGGGCGGATCAGTTCTTC. Protein sequence: CASSGTSGRADQFF.

The rearrangement joins TRBV2 to TRBJ1-2; D is unclear. CDR1 SNHLY and CDR2 FYNNEI come from the germline V gene. V lost 2 bases and J lost 8, with 12 bases in between. The CDR3 runs to 13 residues. CDR3 bases: TGTGCCAGCAGTGAAAGTAGGAGTTTAGGCTACACCTTC. Translated: CASSESRSLGYTF.

The V gene is TRBV7-6, the J gene TRBJ2-7; TRBD2 aligns across 15 bases. There are 19 residues in the CDR3. Per germline, CDR1 SGHVS and CDR2 FNYEAQ. V shed 6 bases, J shed 2 bases, and the junction held 14 bases outside the gene matches. The CDR3 DNA sequence: TGTGCCAGCAGTCCTTCTCGGACAGGACTAGCGGGAGGGCCCTACGAGCAGTACTTC. Amino acids: CASSPSRTGLAGGPYEQYF.

This sequence joins TRBV14 and TRBJ2-1; D is possibly TRBD1 or TRBD2 (5 bases each). The germline V gene encodes CDR1 SGHDN and CDR2 FVKESK. This CDR3 comprises 17 residues. The V end was cut by 3 bases, the J end by 0 bases, with 15 bases between. This chain's CDR3 is CASSHRRGLDSYNEQFF. In DNA form, the CDR3 reads TGTGCCAGCAGCCACCGACGGGGCCTCGACTCCTACAATGAGCAGTTCTTC.

Points on this clone: The sample holds other DNA sequences that translate to the same CDR3. V gene TRBV5-4 combines with J gene TRBJ1-5; possible D gene TRBD1, 6 bases. This CDR3 region has 14 residues. Germline V gives CDR1 SGHNT, CDR2 YYREEE (reference sequence). V dropped 1 base and J dropped 4 bases, with 9 bases sitting between them. This chain's CDR3 is CASSLQGGNQPQHF. The CDR3 DNA reads as TGTGCCAGCAGCTTGCAAGGGGGTAATCAGCCCCAGCATTTT.

The gene calls are TRBV5-1 and TRBJ1-3, with 9 bases that match TRBD1. The V gene end was trimmed by 4 bases and the J gene end by 4 bases; junction bases not matched to a gene: 15. CDR3 length: 18 residues. Germline lookup yields CDR1 SGHRS and CDR2 YFSETQ. The CDR3 spells CASSLVGQGIRGGNTIYF. In nucleotides, the CDR3 is TGCGCCAGCAGCCTGGTGGGACAGGGCATTAGAGGGGGAAACACCATATATTTT. The whole variable domain, filled in from reference TRBV5-1 and TRBJ1-3, reads KAGVTQTPRYLIKTRGQQVTLSCSPISGHRSVSWYQQTPGQGLQFLFEYFSETQRNKGNFPGRFSGRQFSNSRSEMNVSTLELGDSALYLCASSLVGQGIRGGNTIYFGEGSWLTVV.

The chain carries TRBV10-2 and TRBJ2-3, with 9 bases fitting TRBD2. V lost 6 bases and J lost 4; bases outside the gene matches: 11. Germline CDR1 and CDR2: WSHSY and SAAADI. This CDR3 comprises 16 residues. DNA of the CDR3: TGCGCCAGCAGGGACTGGTCTAGCGGGAACGCAGATACGCAGTATTTT. Translation gives CASRDWSSGNADTQYF.

The chain joins TRBV5-6 to TRBJ2-7; TRBD1 matches 7 bases. V dropped 4 bases and J dropped 3; count of bases not matched to a gene: 7. The CDR3 runs to 14 residues. CDR1 is SGHDT, CDR2 YYEEEE, per germline. The CDR3 region has the DNA TGTGCCAGCAGCACGGGACAGCTCCTCTACGAGCAGTACTTC. Protein: CASSTGQLLYEQYF.

This chain uses TRBV6-2 or TRBV6-3 with TRBJ2-6; 8 bases line up with TRBD1. Germline lookup yields CDR1 MNHEY and CDR2 SVGEGT. The CDR3 is 18 amino acids. J lost 3 bases, V lost 2 bases, and 9 bases had no gene match. The CDR3 sequence is CASSYRYRGSGGANVLTF. CDR3 in DNA: TGTGCCAGCAGTTACCGCTACAGGGGGTCTGGTGGGGCCAACGTCCTGACTTTC.

The V call is TRBV3-1 (or the pseudogene TRBV3-2), the J call TRBJ1-1; D is possibly TRBD1 (6 bases). This CDR3 spans 17 amino acids. Germline values: CDR1 LGHDT, CDR2 YNNKEL (reference sequence). V shed 4 bases and J shed 7 bases, with 25 bases lying between them. CDR3: CASSPPSYREKGLEAFF. CDR3 nucleotide sequence: TGTGCCAGCAGCCCACCCTCCTACAGGGAAAAGGGACTTGAAGCTTTCTTT.